These 7 T cell receptor beta chains were all obtained from the same sample, sequenced in a study of T cell repertoires in cytomegalovirus infection. These receptors have no identified antigens. TCRdb re-analysed the reads in MiXCR, keeping a single row per CDR3 protein. The table shows tens of thousands of distinct CDR3 sequences, with around 33% occurring only once. Sample: PBMCs, sequenced either directly or after in vitro stimulation (not recorded which). The receptor set was obtained from a human donor in good health (CMV status not recorded). Some clones in this sample may be carry-over from other donors' samples.

V and J are TRBV6-6 and TRBJ2-1, with 7 bases aligning to TRBD2. The length of the CDR3 is 13 residues. V was clipped by 6 bases and J by 8 bases; unmatched bases: 7. CDR1 MNHNY and CDR2 SVGAGI come from the germline V gene (reference sequence). CDR3 in amino acids: CASSAAGGYEQFF. As DNA, the CDR3 is TGTGCCAGCAGCGCCGCCGGGGGGTATGAGCAGTTCTTC.

The chain combines TRBV5-4 with TRBJ2-7, with 7 bases aligning to TRBD1. This CDR3 comprises 13 residues. The ends lost 0 bases at V and 4 bases at J; junction bases unmatched: 1. CDR1 and CDR2 (germline): SGHNT, YYREEE (reference sequence). The CDR3 bases are TGTGCCAGCAGCTTGGACAGGGGTTACGAGCAGTACTTC. Its protein is CASSLDRGYEQYF.

V gene TRBV7-2 combines with J gene TRBJ2-1; the D is unclear. This CDR3 is 13 amino acids long. CDR1 SGHTA and CDR2 FQGNSA come from the germline V gene. Trimming took 3 bases from V and 4 from J, leaving 7 bases between them. As DNA, the CDR3 is TGTGCCAGCAGCTTCGGGCCTTACAATGAGCAGTTCTTC. Amino acid sequence: CASSFGPYNEQFF.

This clonotype was counted between two and nine times. The chain uses TRBV6-1 and TRBJ1-5; the match to TRBD1 covers 7 bases. The germline gives CDR1 MNHNS, CDR2 SASEGT. The length of the CDR3 is 16 residues. With 4 bases clipped from V and 0 bases from J, the junction kept 6 bases outside the gene matches. Here the CDR3 reads CASSAGQQHSNQPQHF. DNA of the CDR3: TGTGCCAGCAGTGCGGGACAGCAGCATAGCAATCAGCCCCAGCATTTT.

The gene calls are TRBV12-3 or TRBV12-4 and TRBJ2-7; D is possibly TRBD2 (6 bases). This CDR3 has 15 residues. V lost 3 bases and J 4 bases, leaving 16 bases between the germline ends. DNA of the CDR3: TGTGCCAGCAGTTTCGGGGGAAAAAGGAAGTACGAGCAGTACTTC. The encoded protein is CASSFGGKRKYEQYF.

The V call is TRBV12-3 or TRBV12-4, the J call TRBJ2-3, with 7 bases lining up with TRBD2. CDR3 length: 16 residues. V dropped 4 bases and J dropped 2; count of bases not matched to a gene: 9. In DNA, the CDR3 is TGTGCCAGCAGTTCCGGAGTAGCGGGCCCCACAGATACGCAGTATTTT. Translation gives CASSSGVAGPTDTQYF.

Ten or more counts support this clonotype. V usage is TRBV12-3 or TRBV12-4 and J usage is TRBJ2-1; D could derive from TRBD1 or TRBD2 (5 bases each). The V end lost 3 bases, the J end lost 6 bases, and 15 bases lay between the germline ends. This CDR3 has 15 residues. The CDR3 sequence: CASSFGDHGGNEQFF. CDR3 bases: TGTGCCAGCAGTTTCGGTGATCATGGGGGCAATGAGCAGTTCTTC.